Detailed here is one T cell receptor (beta chain). The table came from immunoSEQ multiplex PCR; TCRdb's copy has only in-frame clones and leaves some out. The table shows about 200,000 clones, with about nine tenths occurring only once. These data originate in a study of blood T cell repertoires in COVID-19. Study-level background: Both acute and convalescent COVID-19 samples were obtained from the United States, Italy and Spain.

Germline V gene sequence: CDR1 MNHEY, CDR2 SVGAGI. The CDR3 runs 15 residues. After removal of 2 bases from V and 4 bases from J, the junction contained 5 bases not matched to a gene. Sequencing input: peripheral blood. This sequence was found in a man between 60 and 75 years old who had recovered from COVID-19. V gene TRBV6-5 combines with J gene TRBJ2-5, with TRBD1 matching over 9 bases. CDR3 coding DNA: TGTGCCAGCAGTTACCAGGACAGGGGAATAGAGACCCAGTACTTC. This codes for CASSYQDRGIETQYF.